The subject of this entry is one T cell receptor beta chain. The source of the sample is a study of OX40 agonist ivuxolimab in advanced cancers. Repertoires were generated with immunoSEQ multiplex PCR, while TCRdb's copy carries only in-frame clones and drops some. The sample records approximately 49,000 clones, about four fifths being singletons. The TCR originated in an adult with an advanced solid tumor such as melanoma, head and neck, liver or kidney cancer. The material sequenced was CD4+ or CD8+ T cells sorted from blood, taken in a trial of the OX40 agonist ivuxolimab.

CDR3 sequence reads: CSGDSANTGELFF. The DNA of the CDR3 is TGCAGCGGGGACAGCGCGAACACCGGGGAGCTGTTTTTT. The chain uses TRBV29-1 and TRBJ2-2; 7 bases line up with TRBD1. In germline, CDR1 is SQVTM, CDR2 ANQGSEA. The CDR3 has 13 amino acids. The ends lost 7 bases at V and 0 bases at J; junction bases unmatched: 2.